This TCR beta chain originates from a study of blood T cell repertoires in COVID-19. Study overall: Samples taken during acute and convalescent COVID-19 were collected in the United States, Italy and Spain. Sources were T cells, B-cell-depleted T cells, or PBMCs; the material itself was cDNA or gDNA.

This CDR3 comprises 14 residues. Germline-derived CDR1 and CDR2 are SEHNR and FQNEAQ (reference sequence). The ends were cut back, 4 bases at V and 0 bases at J, with 7 bases in the middle. In the authors' workflow: Quantification of nucleated cells was approximated via reference gene primer amplification. Measured with immunoSEQ multiplex PCR; TCRdb has only the in-frame clones, and not every one. From that table come the V and J calls and clone size; the DNA was used to work out D and trimming. Altogether 95,000 to 150,000 clones are present, 85% being singletons, with the ten largest covering 3.2%. Enrollment of patients from Seattle took place during active infection, with longitudinal follow-up.

The clonotype originates from an elderly woman with COVID-19, enrolled during active disease. The source material was peripheral blood. The chain employs TRBV7-9 and TRBJ1-5; D remains ambiguous. CDR3 protein: CASSSTYSNQPQHF. CDR3 bases: TGTGCCAGCAGCTCTACGTATAGCAATCAGCCCCAGCATTTT.